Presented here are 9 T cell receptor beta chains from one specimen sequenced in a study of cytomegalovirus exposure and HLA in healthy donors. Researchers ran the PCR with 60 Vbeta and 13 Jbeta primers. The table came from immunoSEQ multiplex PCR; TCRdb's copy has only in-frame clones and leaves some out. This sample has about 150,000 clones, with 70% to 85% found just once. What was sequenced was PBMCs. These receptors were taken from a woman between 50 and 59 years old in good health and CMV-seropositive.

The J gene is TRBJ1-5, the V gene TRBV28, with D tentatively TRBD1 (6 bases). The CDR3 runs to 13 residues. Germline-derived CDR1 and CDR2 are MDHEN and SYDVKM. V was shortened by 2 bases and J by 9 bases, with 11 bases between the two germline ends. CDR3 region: CASSLRGLGPQHF. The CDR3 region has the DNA TGTGCCAGCAGTTTAAGGGGGTTGGGGCCCCAGCATTTT.

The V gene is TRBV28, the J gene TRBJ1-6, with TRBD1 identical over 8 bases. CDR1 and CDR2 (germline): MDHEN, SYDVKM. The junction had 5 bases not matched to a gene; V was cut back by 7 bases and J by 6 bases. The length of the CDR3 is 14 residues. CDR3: CASIRDRFNSPLHF. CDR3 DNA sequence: TGTGCCAGCATTCGGGACAGGTTTAATTCACCCCTCCACTTT.

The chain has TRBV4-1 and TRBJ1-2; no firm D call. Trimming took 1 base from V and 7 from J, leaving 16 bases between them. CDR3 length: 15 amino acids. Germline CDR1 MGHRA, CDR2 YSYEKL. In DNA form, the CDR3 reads TGCGCCAGCAGCCAAGTTTCCGGGGTAATAGGTGGCTACACCTTC. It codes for CASSQVSGVIGGYTF.

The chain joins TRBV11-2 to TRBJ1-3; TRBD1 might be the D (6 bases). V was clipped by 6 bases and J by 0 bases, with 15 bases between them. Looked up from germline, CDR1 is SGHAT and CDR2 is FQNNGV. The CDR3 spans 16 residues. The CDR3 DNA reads TGTGCCAGCAGTCTACAGGGTGGCCTCTCTGGAAACACCATATATTTT. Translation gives CASSLQGGLSGNTIYF.

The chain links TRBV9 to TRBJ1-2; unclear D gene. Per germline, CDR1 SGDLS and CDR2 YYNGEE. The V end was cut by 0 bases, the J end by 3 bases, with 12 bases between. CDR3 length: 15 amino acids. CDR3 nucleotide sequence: TGTGCCAGCAGCGTAGATCTGGGGAGGGACTATGGCTACACCTTC. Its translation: CASSVDLGRDYGYTF.

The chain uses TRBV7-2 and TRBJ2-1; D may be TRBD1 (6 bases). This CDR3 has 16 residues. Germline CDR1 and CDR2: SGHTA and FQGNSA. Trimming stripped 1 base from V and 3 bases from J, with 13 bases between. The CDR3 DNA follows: TGTGCCAGCAGCTTAGTTTGGACAGCCGACTACAATGAGCAGTTCTTC. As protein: CASSLVWTADYNEQFF.

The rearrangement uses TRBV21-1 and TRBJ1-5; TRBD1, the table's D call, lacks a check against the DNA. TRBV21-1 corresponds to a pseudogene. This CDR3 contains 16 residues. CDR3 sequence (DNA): TGTGCCCAGGCGGGACAGATACCTTATAGCAATCAGCCCCAGCATTTT. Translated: CAQAGQIPYSNQPQHF.

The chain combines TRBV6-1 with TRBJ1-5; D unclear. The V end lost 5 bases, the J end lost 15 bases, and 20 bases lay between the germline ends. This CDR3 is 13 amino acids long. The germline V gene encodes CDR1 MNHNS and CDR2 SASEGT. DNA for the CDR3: TGTGCCAGCAGTTCGACCCAGGATTCCTCCCGGCATTTT. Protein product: CASSSTQDSSRHF.

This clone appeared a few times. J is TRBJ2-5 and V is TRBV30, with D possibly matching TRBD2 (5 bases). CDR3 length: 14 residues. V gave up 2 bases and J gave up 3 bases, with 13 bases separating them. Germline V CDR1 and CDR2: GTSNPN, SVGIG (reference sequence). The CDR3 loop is CAWSLGVGKETQYF. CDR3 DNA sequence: TGTGCCTGGAGTTTGGGAGTCGGGAAAGAGACCCAGTACTTC.